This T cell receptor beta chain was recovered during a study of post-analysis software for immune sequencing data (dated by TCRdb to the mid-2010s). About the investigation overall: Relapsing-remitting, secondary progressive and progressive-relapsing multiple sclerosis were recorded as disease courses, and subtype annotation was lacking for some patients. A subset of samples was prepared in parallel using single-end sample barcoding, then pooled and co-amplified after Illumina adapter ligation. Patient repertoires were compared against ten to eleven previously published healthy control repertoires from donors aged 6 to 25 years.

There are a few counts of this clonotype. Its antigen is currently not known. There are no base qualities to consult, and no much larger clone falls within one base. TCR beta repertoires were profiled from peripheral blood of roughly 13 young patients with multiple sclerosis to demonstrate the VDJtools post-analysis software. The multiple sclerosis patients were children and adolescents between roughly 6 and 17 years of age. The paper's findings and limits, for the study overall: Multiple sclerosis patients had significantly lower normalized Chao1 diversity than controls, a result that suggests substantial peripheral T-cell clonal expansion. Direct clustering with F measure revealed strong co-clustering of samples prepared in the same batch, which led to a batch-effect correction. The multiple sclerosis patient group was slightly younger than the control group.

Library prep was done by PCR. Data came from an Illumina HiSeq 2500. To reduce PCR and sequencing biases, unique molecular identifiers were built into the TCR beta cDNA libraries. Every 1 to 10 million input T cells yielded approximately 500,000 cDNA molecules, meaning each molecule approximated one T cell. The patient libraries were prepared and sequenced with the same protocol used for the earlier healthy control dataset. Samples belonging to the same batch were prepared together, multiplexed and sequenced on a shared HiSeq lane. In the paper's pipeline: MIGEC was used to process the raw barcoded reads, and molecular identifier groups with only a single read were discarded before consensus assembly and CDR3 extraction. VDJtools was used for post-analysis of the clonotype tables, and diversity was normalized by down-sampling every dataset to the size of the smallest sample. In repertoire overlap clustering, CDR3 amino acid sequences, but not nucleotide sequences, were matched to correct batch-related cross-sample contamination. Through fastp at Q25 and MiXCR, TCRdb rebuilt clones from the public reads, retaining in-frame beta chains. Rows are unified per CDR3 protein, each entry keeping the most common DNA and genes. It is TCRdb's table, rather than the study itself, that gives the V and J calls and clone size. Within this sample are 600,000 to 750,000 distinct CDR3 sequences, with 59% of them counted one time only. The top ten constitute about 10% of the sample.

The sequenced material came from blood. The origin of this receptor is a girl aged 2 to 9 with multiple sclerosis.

This receptor has the CDR3 CASSESQGHQETQYF. The DNA sequence is TGCGCCAGCAGTGAGTCCCAGGGCCACCAAGAGACCCAGTACTTC. The chain employs TRBV10-1 and TRBJ2-5; a tentative D call is TRBD1 (5 bases match). The V and J ends are trimmed by 0 bases and 0 bases, leaving 8 bases between them. The CDR3 runs 15 amino acids, cysteine and phenylalanine included. Just the 45-base CDR3 DNA is kept, in frame starting at base 1. The germline V gene (reference sequence) sets CDR1 to WNHNN and CDR2 to SYGVQD.